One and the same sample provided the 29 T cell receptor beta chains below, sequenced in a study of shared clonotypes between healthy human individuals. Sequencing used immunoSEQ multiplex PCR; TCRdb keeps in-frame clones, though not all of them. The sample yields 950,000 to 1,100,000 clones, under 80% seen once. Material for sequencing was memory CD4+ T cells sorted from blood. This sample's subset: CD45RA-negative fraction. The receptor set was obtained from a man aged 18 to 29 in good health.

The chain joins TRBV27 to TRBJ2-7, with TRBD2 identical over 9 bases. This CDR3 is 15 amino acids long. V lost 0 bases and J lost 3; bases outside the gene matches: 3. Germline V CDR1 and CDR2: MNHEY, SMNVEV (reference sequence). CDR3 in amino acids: CASSLSGGRVYEQYF. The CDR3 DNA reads TGTGCCAGCAGTTTATCAGGCGGGAGGGTCTACGAGCAGTACTTC.

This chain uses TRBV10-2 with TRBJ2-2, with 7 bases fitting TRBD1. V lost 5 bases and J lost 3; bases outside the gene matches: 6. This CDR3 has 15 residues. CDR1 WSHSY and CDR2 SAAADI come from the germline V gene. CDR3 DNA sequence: TGCGCCAGCAGTCTGGCAGGGGGTCACACCGGGGAGCTGTTTTTT. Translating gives CASSLAGGHTGELFF.

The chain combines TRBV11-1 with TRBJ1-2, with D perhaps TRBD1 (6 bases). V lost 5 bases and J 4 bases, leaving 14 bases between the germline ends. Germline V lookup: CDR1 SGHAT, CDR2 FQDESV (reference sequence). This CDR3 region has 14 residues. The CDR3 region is CASSLLGAPYGYTF. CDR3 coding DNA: TGTGCCAGCAGCCTCTTGGGGGCCCCCTATGGCTACACCTTC.

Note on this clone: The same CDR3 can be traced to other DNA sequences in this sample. Here the CDR3 reads CASSPDSFYEQYF. The CDR3 nucleotides read TGTGCCAGCTCACCAGACAGCTTCTACGAGCAGTACTTC. V gene TRBV18 combines with J gene TRBJ2-7; a possible D gene is TRBD1 (5 bases). CDR3 length: 13 residues. Per germline, CDR1 KGHSH and CDR2 LQKENI. Trimming stripped 2 bases from V and 3 bases from J, with 8 bases between.

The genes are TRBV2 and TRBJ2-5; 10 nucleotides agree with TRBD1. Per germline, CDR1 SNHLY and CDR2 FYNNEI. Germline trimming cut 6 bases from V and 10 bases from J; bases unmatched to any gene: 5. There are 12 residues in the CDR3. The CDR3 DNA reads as TGTGCCAGCAGGGGACAGGGGCAAGACCAGTACTTC. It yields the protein CASRGQGQDQYF.

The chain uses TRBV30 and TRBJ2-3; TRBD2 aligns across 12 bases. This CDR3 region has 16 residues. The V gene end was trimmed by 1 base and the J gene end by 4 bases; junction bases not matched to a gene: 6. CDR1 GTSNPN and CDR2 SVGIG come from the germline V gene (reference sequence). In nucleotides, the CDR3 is TGTGCCTGGAGTGGGACACTAGCGGGGGGTTCAGATACGCAGTATTTT. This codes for CAWSGTLAGGSDTQYF. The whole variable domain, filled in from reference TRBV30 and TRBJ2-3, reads SQTIHQWPATLVQPVGSPLSLECTVEGTSNPNLYWYRQAAGRGLQLLFYSVGIGQISSEVPQNLSASRPQDRQFILSSKKLLLSDSGFYLCAWSGTLAGGSDTQYFGPGTRLTVL.

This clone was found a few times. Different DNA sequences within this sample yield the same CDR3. Here the CDR3 reads CASSQDRAYEQYF. The CDR3 nucleotides read TGTGCCAGCAGCCAGGACCGAGCCTACGAGCAGTACTTC. The gene calls are TRBV6-5 and TRBJ2-7, with no clear D. V gave up 6 bases and J gave up 2 bases, with 11 bases separating them. The CDR3 loop spans 13 amino acids. Germline V gene data show CDR1 as MNHEY and CDR2 as SVGAGI.

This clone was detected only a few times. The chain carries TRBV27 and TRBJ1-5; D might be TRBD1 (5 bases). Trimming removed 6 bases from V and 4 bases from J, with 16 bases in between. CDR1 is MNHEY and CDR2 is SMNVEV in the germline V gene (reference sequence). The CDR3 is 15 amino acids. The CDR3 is CASRIPREENQPQHF. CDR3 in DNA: TGTGCCAGCAGGATCCCCAGGGAGGAAAATCAGCCCCAGCATTTT.

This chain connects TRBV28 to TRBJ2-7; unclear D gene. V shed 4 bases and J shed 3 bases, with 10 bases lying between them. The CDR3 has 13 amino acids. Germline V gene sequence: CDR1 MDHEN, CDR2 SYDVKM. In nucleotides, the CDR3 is TGTGCCAGCAGTTCACCTGCAGGCTACGAGCAGTACTTC. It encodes CASSSPAGYEQYF.

DNA of the CDR3: TGCAGCGTTGACGGGCGTGGCGGGGTGATTGAGCAGTTCTTC. It is translated as CSVDGRGGVIEQFF. V gene TRBV29-1 combines with J gene TRBJ2-1; D may be TRBD2 (6 bases). Per germline, CDR1 SQVTM and CDR2 ANQGSEA. Trimming shortened V by 3 bases and J by 9 bases, and 18 bases separated the two germline ends. This CDR3 comprises 14 residues.

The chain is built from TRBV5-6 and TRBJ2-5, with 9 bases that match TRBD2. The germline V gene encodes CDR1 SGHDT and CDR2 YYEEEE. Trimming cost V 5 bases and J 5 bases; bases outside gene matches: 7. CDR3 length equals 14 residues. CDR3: CASSPSGARETQYF. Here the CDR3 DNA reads TGTGCCAGCAGTCCTAGCGGGGCCAGGGAGACCCAGTACTTC.

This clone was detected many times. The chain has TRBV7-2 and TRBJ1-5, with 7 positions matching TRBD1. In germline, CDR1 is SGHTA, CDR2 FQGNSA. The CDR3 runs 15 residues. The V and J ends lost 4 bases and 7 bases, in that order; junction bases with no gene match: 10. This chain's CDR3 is CASSSMDRPQQPQHF. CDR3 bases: TGTGCCAGCAGCTCCATGGACAGGCCTCAGCAGCCCCAGCATTTT.

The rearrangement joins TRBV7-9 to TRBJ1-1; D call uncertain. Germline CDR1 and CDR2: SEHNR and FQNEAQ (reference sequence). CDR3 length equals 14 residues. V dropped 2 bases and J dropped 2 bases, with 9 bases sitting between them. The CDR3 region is CASSLISYNTEAFF. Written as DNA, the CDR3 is TGTGCCAGCAGCTTAATCAGTTATAACACTGAAGCTTTCTTT.

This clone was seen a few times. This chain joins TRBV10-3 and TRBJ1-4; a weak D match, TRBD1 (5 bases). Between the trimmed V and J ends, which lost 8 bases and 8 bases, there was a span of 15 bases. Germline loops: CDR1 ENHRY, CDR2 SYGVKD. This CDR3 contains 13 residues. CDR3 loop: CAIAGTESEKLFF. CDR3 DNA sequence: TGTGCCATCGCTGGGACGGAGTCGGAAAAACTGTTTTTT.

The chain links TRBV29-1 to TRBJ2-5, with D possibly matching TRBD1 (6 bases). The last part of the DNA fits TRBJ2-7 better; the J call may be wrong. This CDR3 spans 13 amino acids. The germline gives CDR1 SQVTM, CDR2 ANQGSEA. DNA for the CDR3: TGCAGCGTTGAAAGGGACACAGGCTACGAGCAGTACTTC. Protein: CSVERDTGYEQYF.

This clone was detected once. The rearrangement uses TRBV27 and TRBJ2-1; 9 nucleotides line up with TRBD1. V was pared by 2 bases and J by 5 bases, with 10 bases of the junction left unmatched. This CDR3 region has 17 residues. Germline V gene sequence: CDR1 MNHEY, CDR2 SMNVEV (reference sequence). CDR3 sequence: CASSLIGWDRDNNEQFF. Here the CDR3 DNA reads TGTGCCAGCAGTTTAATAGGGTGGGACAGGGACAACAATGAGCAGTTCTTC.

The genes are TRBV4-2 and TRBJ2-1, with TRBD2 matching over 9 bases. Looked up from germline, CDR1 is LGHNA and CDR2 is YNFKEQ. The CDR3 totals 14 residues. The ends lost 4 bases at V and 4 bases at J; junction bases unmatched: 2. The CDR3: CASSPAGGYNEQFF. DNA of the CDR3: TGTGCCAGCAGCCCAGCGGGGGGTTACAATGAGCAGTTCTTC.

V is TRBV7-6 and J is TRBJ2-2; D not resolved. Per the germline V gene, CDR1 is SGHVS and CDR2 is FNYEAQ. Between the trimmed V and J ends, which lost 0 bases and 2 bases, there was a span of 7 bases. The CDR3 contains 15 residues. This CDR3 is CASSLAGLNTGELFF. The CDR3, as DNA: TGTGCCAGCAGCTTAGCAGGGCTTAACACCGGGGAGCTGTTTTTT.

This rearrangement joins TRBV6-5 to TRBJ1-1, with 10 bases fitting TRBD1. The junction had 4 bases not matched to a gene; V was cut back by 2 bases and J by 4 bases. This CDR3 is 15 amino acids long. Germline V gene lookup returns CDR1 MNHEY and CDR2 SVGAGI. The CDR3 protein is CASSYHGQGVTEAFF. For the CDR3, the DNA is TGTGCCAGCAGTTACCACGGACAGGGGGTCACTGAAGCTTTCTTT.

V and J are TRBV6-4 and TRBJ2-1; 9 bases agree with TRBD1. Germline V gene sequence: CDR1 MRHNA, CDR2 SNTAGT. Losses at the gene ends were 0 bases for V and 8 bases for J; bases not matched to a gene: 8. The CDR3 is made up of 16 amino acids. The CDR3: CASSDSLWDRVHEQFF. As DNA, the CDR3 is TGTGCCAGCAGTGACTCCTTGTGGGACAGGGTCCATGAGCAGTTCTTC.

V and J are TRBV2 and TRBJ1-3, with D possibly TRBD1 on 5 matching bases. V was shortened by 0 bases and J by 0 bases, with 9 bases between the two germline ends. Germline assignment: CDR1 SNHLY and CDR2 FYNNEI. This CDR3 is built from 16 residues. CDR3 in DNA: TGTGCCAGCAGTGAAGCGAACAGGCACTCTGGAAACACCATATATTTT. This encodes CASSEANRHSGNTIYF. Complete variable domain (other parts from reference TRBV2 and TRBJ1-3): EPEVTQTPSHQVTQMGQEVILRCVPISNHLYFYWYRQILGQKVEFLVSFYNNEISEKSEIFDDQFSVERPDGSNFTLKIRSTKLEDSAMYFCASSEANRHSGNTIYFGEGSWLTVV.

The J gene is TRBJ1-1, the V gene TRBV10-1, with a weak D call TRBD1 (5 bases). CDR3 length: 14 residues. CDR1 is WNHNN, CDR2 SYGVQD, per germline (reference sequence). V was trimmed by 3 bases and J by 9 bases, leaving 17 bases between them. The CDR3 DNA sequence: TGCGCCAGCAGTGAAGGGACTGGCCCTGGGCAAGCTTTCTTT. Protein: CASSEGTGPGQAFF.

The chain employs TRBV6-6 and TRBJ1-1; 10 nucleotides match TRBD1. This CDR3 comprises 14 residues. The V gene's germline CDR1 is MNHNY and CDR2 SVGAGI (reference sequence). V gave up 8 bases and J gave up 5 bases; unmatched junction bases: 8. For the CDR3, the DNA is TGTGCCAGCCGGGACAGGGGAGGCATAACTGAAGCTTTCTTT. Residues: CASRDRGGITEAFF.

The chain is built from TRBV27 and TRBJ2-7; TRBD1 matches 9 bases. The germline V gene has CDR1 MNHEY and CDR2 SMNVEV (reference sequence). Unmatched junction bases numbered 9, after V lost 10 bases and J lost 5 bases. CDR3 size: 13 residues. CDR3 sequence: CATRGQGTHEQYF. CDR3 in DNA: TGTGCCACCCGGGGACAGGGCACCCACGAGCAGTACTTC.

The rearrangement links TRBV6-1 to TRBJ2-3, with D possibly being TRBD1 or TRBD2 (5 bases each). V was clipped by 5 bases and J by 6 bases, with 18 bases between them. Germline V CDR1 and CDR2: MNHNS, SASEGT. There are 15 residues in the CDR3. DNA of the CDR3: TGTGCCAGCAGTACGGGGCTAACGGGTGCGGATACGCAGTATTTT. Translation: CASSTGLTGADTQYF.

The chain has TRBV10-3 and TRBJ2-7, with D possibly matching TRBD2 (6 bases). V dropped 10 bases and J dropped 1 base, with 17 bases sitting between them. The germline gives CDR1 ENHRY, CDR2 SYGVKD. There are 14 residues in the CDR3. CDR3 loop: CATRFQGLSYEQYF. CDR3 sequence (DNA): TGTGCCACCAGGTTCCAGGGACTGTCCTACGAGCAGTACTTC.

The chain's CDR3 is CASSLQGTGSSYNEQFF. CDR3 nucleotides: TGCGCCAGCAGCTTACAAGGAACAGGGAGCTCCTACAATGAGCAGTTCTTC. The V gene is TRBV5-1, the J gene TRBJ2-1, with a possible D match to TRBD1 (6 bases). The CDR3 is 17 amino acids. Trimming left V 2 bases short and J 0 bases short, with 15 bases between. Germline-derived CDR1 and CDR2 are SGHRS and YFSETQ.

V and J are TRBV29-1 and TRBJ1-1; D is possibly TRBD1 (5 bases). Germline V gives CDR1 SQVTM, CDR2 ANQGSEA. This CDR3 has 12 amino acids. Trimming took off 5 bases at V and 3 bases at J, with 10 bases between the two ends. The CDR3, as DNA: TGCAGCGTTAAACAGGCCGACACTGAAGCTTTCTTT. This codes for CSVKQADTEAFF.

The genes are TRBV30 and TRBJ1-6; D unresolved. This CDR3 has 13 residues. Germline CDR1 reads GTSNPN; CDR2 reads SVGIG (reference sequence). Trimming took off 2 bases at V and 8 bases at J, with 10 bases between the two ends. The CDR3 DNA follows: TGTGCCTGGAGTTTATCCGGTGATTCACCCCTCCACTTT. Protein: CAWSLSGDSPLHF.